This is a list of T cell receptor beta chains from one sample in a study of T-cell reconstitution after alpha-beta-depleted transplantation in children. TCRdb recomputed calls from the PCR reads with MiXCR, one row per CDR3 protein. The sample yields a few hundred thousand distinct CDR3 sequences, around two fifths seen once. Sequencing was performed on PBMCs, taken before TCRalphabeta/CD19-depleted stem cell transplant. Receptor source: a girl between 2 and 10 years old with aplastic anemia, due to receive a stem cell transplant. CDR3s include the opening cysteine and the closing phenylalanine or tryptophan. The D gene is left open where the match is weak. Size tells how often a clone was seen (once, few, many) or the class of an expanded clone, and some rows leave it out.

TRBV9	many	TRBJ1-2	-	TGTGCCAGCAGCGTAGAATCAGTACCCTATGGCTACACCTTC	CASSVESVPYGYTF
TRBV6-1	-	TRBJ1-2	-	TGTGCCAGCGCCCAAGGGGAACCCTATGGCTACACCTTC	CASAQGEPYGYTF
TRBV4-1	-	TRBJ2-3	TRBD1	TGCGCCAGCAGCCAGCGGGACAGGAGCACAGATACGCAGTATTTT	CASSQRDRSTDTQYF
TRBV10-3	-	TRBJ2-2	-	TGTGCCATCAGTGAGTCGACCGGAGCGAACACCGGGGAGCTGTTTTTT	CAISESTGANTGELFF
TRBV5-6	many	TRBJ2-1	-	TGTGCCAGCAGCTCCAGCCTTAGGGGGTCGAACAATGAGCAGTTCTTC	CASSSSLRGSNNEQFF
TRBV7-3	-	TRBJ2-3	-	TGTGCCAGCAGCACCCAGAGTAGCACAGATACGCAGTATTTT	CASSTQSSTDTQYF
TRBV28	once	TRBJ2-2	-	TGTGCCAGCAGTTTCAGCCCCACCCGGGAGCTGTTTTTT	CASSFSPTRELFF
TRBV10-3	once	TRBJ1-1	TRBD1	TGTGCCATCAGTGAGTCGGGGACAGGGGGGACTGAAGCTTTCTTT	CAISESGTGGTEAFF
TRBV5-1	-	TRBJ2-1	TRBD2	TGCGCCAGCAGCACCGGACTAGCGGGTAGAAGGAATGAGCAGTTCTTC	CASSTGLAGRRNEQFF
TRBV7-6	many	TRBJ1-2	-	TGTGCCAGCAGCTTAGGGCCAGACTATGGCTACACCTTC	CASSLGPDYGYTF
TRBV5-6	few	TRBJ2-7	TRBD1	TGTGCCAGCAGCCCGGGACAGGGCCGCTCCTACGAGCAGTACTTC	CASSPGQGRSYEQYF
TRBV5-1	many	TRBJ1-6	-	TGCGCCAGCAGCTTTTGGAGCACCGCCGACTCCTATAATTCACCCCTCCACTTT	CASSFWSTADSYNSPLHF
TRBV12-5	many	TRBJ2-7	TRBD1	TGTGCTAGTGGTGGATTCCGGGACAGGGACTACGAGCAGTACTTC	CASGGFRDRDYEQYF
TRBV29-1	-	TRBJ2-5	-	TGCAGCGCCCAACCTAGGGGAGAGACCCAGTACTTC	CSAQPRGETQYF
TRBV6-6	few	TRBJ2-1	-	TGTGCCAGCAGTTACTCTAACAATGAGCAGTTCTTC	CASSYSNNEQFF
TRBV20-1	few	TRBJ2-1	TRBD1	TGCAGTGCTAGAAACAGGGGGCCCTACAATGAGCAGTTCTTC	CSARNRGPYNEQFF
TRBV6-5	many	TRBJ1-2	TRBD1	TGTGCCAGCAGTTACCGTACCAGGGGGCTGAGCTATGGCTACACCTTC	CASSYRTRGLSYGYTF
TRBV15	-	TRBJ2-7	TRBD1	TGTGCCACCAGCGTGGGGACAGGGGGTTACGAGCAGTACTTC	CATSVGTGGYEQYF
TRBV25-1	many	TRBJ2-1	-	TGTGCCAGCAGTGAATCGGGGGAGTTGAGTTACAATGAGCAGTTCTTC	CASSESGELSYNEQFF
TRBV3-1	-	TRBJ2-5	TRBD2	TGTGCCAGCAGCCAGGGACCGGGACTAGGGATGGAGACCCAGTACTTC	CASSQGPGLGMETQYF
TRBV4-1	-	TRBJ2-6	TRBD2	TGCGCCAGCAGCCAGGGGACTAGCGGGGGAATATTCTCTGGGGCCAACGTCCTGACTTTC	CASSQGTSGGIFSGANVLTF
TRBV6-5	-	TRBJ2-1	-	TGTGCCAGCAGTTTCCGGGGCAACGGCCATGAGCAGTTCTTC	CASSFRGNGHEQFF
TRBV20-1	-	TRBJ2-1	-	TGCAGTGCGAGACAGCCCTTAAGCTCCTACAATGAGCAGTTCTTC	CSARQPLSSYNEQFF
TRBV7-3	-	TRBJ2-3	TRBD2	TGTGCCAGCAGCTTAACGGATCTAGCGGGAGGTATTACAGATACGCAGTATTTT	CASSLTDLAGGITDTQYF
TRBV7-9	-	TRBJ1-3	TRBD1	TGTGCCAGCAGCTTAGCCAGGGGGGACACCATATATTTT	CASSLARGDTIYF
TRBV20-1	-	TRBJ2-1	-	TGCAGTGCTAGAGACGGGGTTGGCGGCCCATCCTACAATGAGCAGTTCTTC	CSARDGVGGPSYNEQFF
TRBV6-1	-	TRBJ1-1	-	TGTGCCAGCAGCTCCCAGTCGGGCCCCTTAATTTCGGCCACTGAAGCTTTCTTT	CASSSQSGPLISATEAFF
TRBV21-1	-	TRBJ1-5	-	TGTGCCAGCAGCAAAGGGGGCAGAATCAATCAGCCCCAGCATTTT	CASSKGGRINQPQHF
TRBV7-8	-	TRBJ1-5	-	TGTGCCAGCAGCTTGGGGACGGGACCCTCTGGATCTCAGCCCCAGCATTTT	CASSLGTGPSGSQPQHF
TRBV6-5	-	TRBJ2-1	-	TGTGCCAGCAGTTACTCTGGGGGTAAGGGCAATGAGCAGTTCTTC	CASSYSGGKGNEQFF
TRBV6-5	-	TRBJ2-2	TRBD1	TGTGCCAGCAGTTACGACAGGGTTGAAACCGGGGAGCTGTTTTTT	CASSYDRVETGELFF
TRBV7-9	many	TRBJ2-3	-	TGTGCCAGCAGCCTACATGGCCCGGATACGCAGTATTTT	CASSLHGPDTQYF
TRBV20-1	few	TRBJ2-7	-	TGCAGTGCTATTCCCAGGCTGATTTCCTACGAGCAGTACTTC	CSAIPRLISYEQYF